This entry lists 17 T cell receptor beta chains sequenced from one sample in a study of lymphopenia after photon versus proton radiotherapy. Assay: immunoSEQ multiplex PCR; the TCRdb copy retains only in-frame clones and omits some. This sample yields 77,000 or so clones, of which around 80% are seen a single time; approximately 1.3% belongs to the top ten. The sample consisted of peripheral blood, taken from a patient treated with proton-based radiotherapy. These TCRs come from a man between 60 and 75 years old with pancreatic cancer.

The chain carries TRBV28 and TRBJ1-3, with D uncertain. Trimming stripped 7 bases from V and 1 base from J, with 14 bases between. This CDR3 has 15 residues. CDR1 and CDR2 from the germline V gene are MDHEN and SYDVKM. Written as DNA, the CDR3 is TGTGCCAGCATTCTCAGTCCACCATCTGGAAACACCATATATTTT. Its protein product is CASILSPPSGNTIYF.

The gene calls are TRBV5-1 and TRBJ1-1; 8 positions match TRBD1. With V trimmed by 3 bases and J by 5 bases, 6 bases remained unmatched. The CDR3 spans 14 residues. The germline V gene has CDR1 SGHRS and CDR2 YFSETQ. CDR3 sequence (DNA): TGCGCCAGCAGCTCGGGACAGGCGGGAACTGAAGCTTTCTTT. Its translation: CASSSGQAGTEAFF.

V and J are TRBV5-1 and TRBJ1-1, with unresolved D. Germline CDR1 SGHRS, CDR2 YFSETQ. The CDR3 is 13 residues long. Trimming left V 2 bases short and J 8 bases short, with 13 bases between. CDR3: CASSLTAPEEAFF. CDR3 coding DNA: TGCGCCAGCAGCTTAACGGCCCCCGAGGAAGCTTTCTTT.

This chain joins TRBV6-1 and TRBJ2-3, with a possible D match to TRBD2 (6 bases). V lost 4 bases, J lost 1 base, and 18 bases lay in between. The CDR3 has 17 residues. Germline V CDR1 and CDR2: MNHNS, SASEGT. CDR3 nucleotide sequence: TGTGCCAGCAGTGTGGCTAGCGTCAACGCGGGCACAGATACGCAGTATTTT. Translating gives CASSVASVNAGTDTQYF.

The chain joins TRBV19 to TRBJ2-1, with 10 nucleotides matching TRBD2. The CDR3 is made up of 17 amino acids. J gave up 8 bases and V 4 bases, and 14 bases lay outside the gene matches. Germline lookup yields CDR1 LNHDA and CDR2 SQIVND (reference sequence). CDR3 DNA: TGTGCCAGTAGTAGTGGGCTAGCGGGAGAGGGTTGGGATGAGCAGTTCTTC. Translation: CASSSGLAGEGWDEQFF.

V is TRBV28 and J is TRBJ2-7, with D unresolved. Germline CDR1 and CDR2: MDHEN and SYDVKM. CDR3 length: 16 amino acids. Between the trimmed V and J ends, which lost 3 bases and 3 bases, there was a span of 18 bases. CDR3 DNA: TGTGCCAGCAGTTTCCCCCCATGGAGTAGCAGCTACGAGCAGTACTTC. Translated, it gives CASSFPPWSSSYEQYF.

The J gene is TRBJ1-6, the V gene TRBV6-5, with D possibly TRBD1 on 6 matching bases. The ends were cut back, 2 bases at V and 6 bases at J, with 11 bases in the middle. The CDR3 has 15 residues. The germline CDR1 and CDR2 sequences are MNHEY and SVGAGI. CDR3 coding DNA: TGTGCCAGCAGTTACGGCCCACAGGGTAATTCACCCCTCCACTTT. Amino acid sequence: CASSYGPQGNSPLHF.

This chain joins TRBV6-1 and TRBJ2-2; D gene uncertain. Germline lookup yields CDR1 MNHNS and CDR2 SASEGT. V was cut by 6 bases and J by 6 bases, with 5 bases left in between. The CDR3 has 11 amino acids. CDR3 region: CASRVPGELFF. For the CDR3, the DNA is TGTGCCAGCAGGGTCCCCGGGGAGCTGTTTTTT.

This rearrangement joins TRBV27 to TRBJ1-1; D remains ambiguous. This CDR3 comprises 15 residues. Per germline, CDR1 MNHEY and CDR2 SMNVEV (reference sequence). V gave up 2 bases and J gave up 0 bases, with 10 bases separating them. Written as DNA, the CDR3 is TGTGCCAGCAGTTTAGATTTCCCTCTGAACACTGAAGCTTTCTTT. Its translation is CASSLDFPLNTEAFF.

CDR3 sequence: CASSPWGGTDTQYF. The DNA for the CDR3 is TGTGCCAGTAGTCCGTGGGGGGGGACAGATACGCAGTATTTT. The chain links TRBV19 to TRBJ2-3; TRBD2 aligns across 7 bases. Germline CDR1 LNHDA, CDR2 SQIVND (reference sequence). Trimming removed 5 bases from V and 3 bases from J; junction bases left unmatched: 5. There are 14 residues in the CDR3.

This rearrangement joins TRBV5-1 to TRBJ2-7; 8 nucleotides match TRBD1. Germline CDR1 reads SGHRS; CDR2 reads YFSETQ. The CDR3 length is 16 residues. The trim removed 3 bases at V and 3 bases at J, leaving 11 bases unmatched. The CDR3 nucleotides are TGCGCCAGCAGCTACTTAGCGACAGGGGCAGGCTACGAGCAGTACTTC. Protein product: CASSYLATGAGYEQYF.

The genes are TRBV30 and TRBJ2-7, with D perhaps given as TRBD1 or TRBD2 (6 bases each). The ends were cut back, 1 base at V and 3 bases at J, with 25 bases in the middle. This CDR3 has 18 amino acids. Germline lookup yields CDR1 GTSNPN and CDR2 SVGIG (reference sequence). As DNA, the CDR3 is TGTGCCTGGAGTGGGCTTTCCAGGGGTCGGGACTCAGGCTACGAGCAGTACTTC. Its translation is CAWSGLSRGRDSGYEQYF.

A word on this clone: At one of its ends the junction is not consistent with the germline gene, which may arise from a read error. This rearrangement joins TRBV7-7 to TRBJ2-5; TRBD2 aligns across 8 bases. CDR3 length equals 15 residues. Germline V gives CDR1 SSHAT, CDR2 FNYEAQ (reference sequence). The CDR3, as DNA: TGTGCTAGCAGCCCGAGTCGCGGGAGGCAAGAGACCCAGTACTTC. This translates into CASSPSRGRQETQYF. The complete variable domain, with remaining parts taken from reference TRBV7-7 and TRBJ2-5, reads GAGVSQSPRYKVTKRGQDVTLRCDPISSHATLYWYQQALGQGPEFLTYFNYEAQPDKSGLPSDRFSAERPEGSISTLTIQRTEQRDSAMYRCASSPSRGRQETQYFGPGTRLLVL.

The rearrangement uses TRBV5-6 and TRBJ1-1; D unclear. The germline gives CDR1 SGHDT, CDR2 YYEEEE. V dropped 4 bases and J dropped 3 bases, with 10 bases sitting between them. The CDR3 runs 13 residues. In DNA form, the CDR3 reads TGTGCCAGCAGCCTGAAACTGGACACTGAAGCTTTCTTT. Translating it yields CASSLKLDTEAFF.

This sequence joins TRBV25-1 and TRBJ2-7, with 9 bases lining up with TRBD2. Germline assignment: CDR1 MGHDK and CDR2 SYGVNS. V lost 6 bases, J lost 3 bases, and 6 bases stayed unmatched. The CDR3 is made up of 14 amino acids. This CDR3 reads CASRAPTSGYEQYF. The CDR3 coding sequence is TGTGCCAGCAGAGCCCCGACTAGCGGCTACGAGCAGTACTTC.

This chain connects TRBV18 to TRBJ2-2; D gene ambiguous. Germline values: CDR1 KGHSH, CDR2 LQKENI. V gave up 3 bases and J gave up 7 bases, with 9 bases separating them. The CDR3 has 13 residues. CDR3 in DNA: TGTGCCAGCTCACCGGACCTAAACGGGGAGCTGTTTTTT. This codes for CASSPDLNGELFF.

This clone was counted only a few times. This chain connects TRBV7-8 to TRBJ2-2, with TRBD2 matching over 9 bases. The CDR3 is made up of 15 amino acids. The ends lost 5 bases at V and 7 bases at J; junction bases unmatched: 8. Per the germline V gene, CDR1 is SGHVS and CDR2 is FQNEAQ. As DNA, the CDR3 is TGTGCCAGCAGCCGTTCAGCGGGAGGAAGCGGGGAGCTGTTTTTT. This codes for CASSRSAGGSGELFF.